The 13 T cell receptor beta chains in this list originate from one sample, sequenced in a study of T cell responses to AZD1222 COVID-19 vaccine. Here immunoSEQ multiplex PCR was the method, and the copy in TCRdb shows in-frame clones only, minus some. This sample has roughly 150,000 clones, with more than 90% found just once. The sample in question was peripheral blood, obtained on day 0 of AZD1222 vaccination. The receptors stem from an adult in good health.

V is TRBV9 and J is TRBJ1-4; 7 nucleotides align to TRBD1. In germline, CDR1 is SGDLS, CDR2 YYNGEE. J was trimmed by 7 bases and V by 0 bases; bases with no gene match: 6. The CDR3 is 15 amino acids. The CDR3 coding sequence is TGTGCCAGCAGCGTAGCCGAGGGGGCAGGTGAAAAACTGTTTTTT. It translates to CASSVAEGAGEKLFF. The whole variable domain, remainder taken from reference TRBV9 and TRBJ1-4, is DSGVTQTPKHLITATGQRVTLRCSPRSGDLSVYWYQQSLDQGLQFLIQYYNGEERAKGNILERFSAQQFPDLHSELNLSSLELGDSALYFCASSVAEGAGEKLFFGSGTQLSVL.

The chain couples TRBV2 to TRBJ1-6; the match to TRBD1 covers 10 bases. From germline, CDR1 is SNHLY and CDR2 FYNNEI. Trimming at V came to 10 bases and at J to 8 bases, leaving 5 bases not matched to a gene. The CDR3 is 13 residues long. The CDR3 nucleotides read TGTGCCATGGGGACAGGGGAATATTCACCCCTCCACTTT. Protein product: CAMGTGEYSPLHF.

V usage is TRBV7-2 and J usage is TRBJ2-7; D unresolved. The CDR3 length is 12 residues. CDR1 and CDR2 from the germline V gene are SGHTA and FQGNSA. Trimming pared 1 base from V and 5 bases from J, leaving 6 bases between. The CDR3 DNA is TGTGCCAGCAGCTTAGTACTAAACGAGCAGTACTTC. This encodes CASSLVLNEQYF.

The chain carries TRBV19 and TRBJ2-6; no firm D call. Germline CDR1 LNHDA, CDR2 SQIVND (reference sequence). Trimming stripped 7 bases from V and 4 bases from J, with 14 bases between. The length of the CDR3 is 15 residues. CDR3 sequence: CASKSLLSGANVLTF. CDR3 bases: TGTGCCAGTAAATCCCTTTTATCCGGGGCCAACGTCCTGACTTTC.

In DNA, the CDR3 is TGTGCCAGCAGCCAAGACGCTAGCGCAACAGATACGCAGTATTTT. Encoded protein: CASSQDASATDTQYF. V usage is TRBV3-1 (or the pseudogene TRBV3-2) and J usage is TRBJ2-3; D possibly corresponds to TRBD2 (6 bases). The CDR3 spans 15 residues. Germline V gives CDR1 LGHDT, CDR2 YNNKEL (reference sequence). V was trimmed by 0 bases and J by 3 bases, leaving 10 bases between them.

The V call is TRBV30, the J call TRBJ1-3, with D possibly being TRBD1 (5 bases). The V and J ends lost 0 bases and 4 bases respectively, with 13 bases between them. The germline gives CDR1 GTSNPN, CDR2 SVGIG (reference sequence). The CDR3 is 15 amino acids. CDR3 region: CAWSVGWGGGNTIYF. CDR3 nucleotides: TGTGCCTGGAGTGTAGGATGGGGGGGAGGAAACACCATATATTTT.

The CDR3, as DNA: TGCAGCGTTGTAGCGGTAACCTACAATGAGCAGTTCTTC. Residues: CSVVAVTYNEQFF. The J gene is TRBJ2-1, the V gene TRBV29-1, with a tentative D call TRBD2 (6 bases). The CDR3 consists of 13 residues. Germline CDR1 SQVTM, CDR2 ANQGSEA. V lost 4 bases, J lost 2 bases, and 9 bases lay in between.

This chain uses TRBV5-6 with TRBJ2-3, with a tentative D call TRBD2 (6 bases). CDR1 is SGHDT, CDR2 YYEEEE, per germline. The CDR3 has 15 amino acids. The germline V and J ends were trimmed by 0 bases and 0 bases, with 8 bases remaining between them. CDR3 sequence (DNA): TGTGCCAGCAGCTTGGTCGGGACTAGCACAGATACGCAGTATTTT. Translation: CASSLVGTSTDTQYF.

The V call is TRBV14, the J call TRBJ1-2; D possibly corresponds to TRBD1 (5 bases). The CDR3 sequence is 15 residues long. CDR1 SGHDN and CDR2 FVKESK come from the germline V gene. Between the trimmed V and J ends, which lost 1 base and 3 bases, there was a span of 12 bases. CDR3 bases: TGTGCCAGCAGCCAAGGTTTGGGACGCTACTATGGCTACACCTTC. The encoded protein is CASSQGLGRYYGYTF.

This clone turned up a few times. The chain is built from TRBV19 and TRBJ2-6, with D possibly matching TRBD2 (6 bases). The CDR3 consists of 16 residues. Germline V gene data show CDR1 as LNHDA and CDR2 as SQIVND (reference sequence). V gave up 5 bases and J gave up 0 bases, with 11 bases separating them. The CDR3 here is CASSGGIGSGANVLTF. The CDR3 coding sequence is TGTGCCAGTAGTGGGGGGATAGGCTCTGGGGCCAACGTCCTGACTTTC.

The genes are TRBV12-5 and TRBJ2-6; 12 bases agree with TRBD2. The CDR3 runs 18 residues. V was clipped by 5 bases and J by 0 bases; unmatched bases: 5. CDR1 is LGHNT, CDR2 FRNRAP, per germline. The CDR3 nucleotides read TGTGCTAGTGGTCCCCGGACTAGCGGGACCTCTGGGGCCAACGTCCTGACTTTC. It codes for CASGPRTSGTSGANVLTF.

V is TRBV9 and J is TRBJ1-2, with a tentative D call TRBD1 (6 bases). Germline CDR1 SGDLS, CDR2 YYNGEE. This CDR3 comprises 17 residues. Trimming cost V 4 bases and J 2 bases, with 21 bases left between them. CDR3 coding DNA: TGTGCCAGCAGCTCCGCCCGGGGGGCGAGGATGAACTATGGCTACACCTTC. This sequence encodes CASSSARGARMNYGYTF.

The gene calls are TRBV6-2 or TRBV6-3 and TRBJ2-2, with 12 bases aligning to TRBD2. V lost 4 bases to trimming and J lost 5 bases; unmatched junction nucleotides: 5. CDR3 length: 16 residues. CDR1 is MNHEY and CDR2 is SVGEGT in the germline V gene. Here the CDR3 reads CASSSDGLAGTGELFF. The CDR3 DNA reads TGTGCCAGCAGTTCGGACGGACTAGCGGGGACCGGGGAGCTGTTTTTT.